The 10 T cell receptor beta chains listed next were all sequenced from one sample in a study of blood T cell repertoires in COVID-19 (dated by TCRdb to 2019 to 2021). The library was generated by the immunoSEQ multiplex PCR assay. Held by TCRdb, this immuneACCESS table contains in-frame sequences only and omits some clones. Under half of the omission traces to an unresolved V gene where checked; the cause of the rest is unknown. Across this sample there are some 100,000 clones, with almost 95% seen only once. The ten top clones hold about 5.9% of the sample. The sample taken for sequencing was peripheral blood. Receptor source: an older woman with active COVID-19.

V usage is TRBV20-1 and J usage is TRBJ1-4; no clear D. CDR3 length equals 12 residues. V lost 3 bases, J lost 8 bases, and 10 bases lay in between. CDR1 and CDR2 (germline): DFQATT, SNEGSKA (reference sequence). CDR3 sequence (DNA): TGCAGTGCTAGTGCGGCGGGCGAAAAACTGTTTTTT. This encodes CSASAAGEKLFF.

This chain links TRBV7-9 with TRBJ2-7, with TRBD1 matching 9 bases. Trimming removed 5 bases from V and 6 bases from J; junction bases left unmatched: 11. From germline, CDR1 is SEHNR and CDR2 FQNEAQ (reference sequence). The CDR3 runs 15 residues. The CDR3 spells CASSLVGQGIFEQYF. CDR3 DNA sequence: TGTGCCAGCAGCCTCGTGGGACAGGGTATATTCGAGCAGTACTTC.

As regards this clone: This specimen includes other DNA sequences encoding the same CDR3. J is TRBJ1-1 and V is TRBV6-5; D may be TRBD1 (6 bases). The CDR3 contains 12 residues. V was cut by 2 bases and J by 7 bases, with 8 bases left in between. CDR1 MNHEY and CDR2 SVGAGI come from the germline V gene. The CDR3 coding sequence is TGTGCCAGCAGTTACAGGGGGGGTGAAGCTTTCTTT. It yields the protein CASSYRGGEAFF.

The V call is TRBV5-5, the J call TRBJ2-7; a weak D match, TRBD1 (6 bases). This CDR3 has 14 amino acids. V was clipped by 2 bases and J by 2 bases, with 11 bases between them. Germline V CDR1 and CDR2: SGHKS, YYEKEE (reference sequence). The CDR3 DNA sequence: TGTGCCAGCAGCTTCGGACAGTCAGCCTACGAGCAGTACTTC. It encodes CASSFGQSAYEQYF.

The chain couples TRBV5-1 to TRBJ1-6; possibly TRBD1 for D (5 bases). Trimming removed 0 bases at V and 7 bases at J, with 11 bases between. CDR1 and CDR2 from the germline V gene are SGHRS and YFSETQ. The CDR3 loop spans 15 amino acids. CDR3 loop: CASSLDGGWNSPLHF. Here the CDR3 DNA reads TGCGCCAGCAGCTTGGATGGGGGGTGGAATTCACCCCTCCACTTT.

J is TRBJ1-6 and V is TRBV30, with D tentatively TRBD1 (5 bases). The ends were cut back, 1 base at V and 9 bases at J, with 16 bases in the middle. The CDR3 sequence is 15 residues long. Germline V lookup: CDR1 GTSNPN, CDR2 SVGIG (reference sequence). CDR3 in DNA: TGTGCCTGGAGTGGGGGCGCTTGGGGGGGTTCACCCCTCCACTTT. Its translation: CAWSGGAWGGSPLHF.

Notes on this clone: The same CDR3 can be traced to other DNA sequences in this sample. V usage is TRBV18 and J usage is TRBJ2-1; 9 nucleotides align to TRBD1. After removal of 0 bases from V and 0 bases from J, the junction contained 0 bases not matched to a gene. This CDR3 has 16 residues. CDR1 is KGHSH and CDR2 is LQKENI in the germline V gene. DNA of the CDR3: TGTGCCAGCTCACCACCGGGACAGGGCTCCTACAATGAGCAGTTCTTC. Protein product: CASSPPGQGSYNEQFF.

This clone was picked up one time. The chain couples TRBV25-1 to TRBJ2-3, with 11 bases matching TRBD2. The V gene end was trimmed by 9 bases and the J gene end by 2 bases; junction bases not matched to a gene: 7. CDR1 is MGHDK, CDR2 SYGVNS, per germline. This CDR3 contains 15 residues. The CDR3 spells CARALAGGLTDTQYF. Here the CDR3 DNA reads TGTGCCAGAGCTCTAGCGGGGGGCCTCACAGATACGCAGTATTTT.

The chain uses TRBV4-3 and TRBJ1-1, with unresolved D. Per the germline V gene, CDR1 is LGHNA and CDR2 is YSLEER. V lost 3 bases to trimming and J lost 1 base, with 9 bases between them. The CDR3 runs to 14 residues. The CDR3, as DNA: TGCGCCAGCAGCCACCGGGGATGGAACACTGAAGCTTTCTTT. Amino acid sequence: CASSHRGWNTEAFF.

The CDR3 region has the DNA TGCGCCAGCAGCTCGGCCGGGACTAGCAGTACCGGGGAGCTGTTTTTT. It encodes CASSSAGTSSTGELFF. The rearrangement uses TRBV5-1 and TRBJ2-2; TRBD2 aligns across 9 bases. The V segment lost 3 bases and the J segment 5 bases; nucleotides outside the gene matches: 8. The CDR3 length is 16 residues. Looked up from germline, CDR1 is SGHRS and CDR2 is YFSETQ.